These T cell receptor beta chains were read from a single sample in a study of T-cell reconstitution after alpha-beta-depleted transplantation in children. Each CDR3 protein is one row after TCRdb ran MiXCR on the PCR reads. Of roughly 400,000 distinct CDR3 sequences in the sample, roughly 20% were seen once. Specimen: PBMCs from the stem cell graft donor, collected from the stem cell graft. These receptors originate from a human donor who donated a stem cell graft to a child with acute myeloid leukemia. Each CDR3 is given with its conserved first and last residue. A D gene is named only where the DNA matches it firmly. The size field is filled for only some rows; it gives once, few, many or a size class.

V gene	D gene	clone size	J gene	CDR3 DNA	CDR3 protein
TRBV28	TRBD2	.	TRBJ2-2	TGTGCCAGCAGTTCCCCGGGACTAGCGGGAGGGACCGGGGAGCTGTTTTTT	CASSSPGLAGGTGELFF
TRBV4-2	.	.	TRBJ2-2	TGTGCCAGCAGCCAAGTGGTCCAGAACACCGGGGAGCTGTTTTTT	CASSQVVQNTGELFF
TRBV4-2	TRBD2	few	TRBJ2-7	TGTGCCAGCAGCCAAGTTCTGGGACTAAGCTACGAGCAGTACTTC	CASSQVLGLSYEQYF
TRBV5-1	.	few	TRBJ1-1	TGCGCCAGCAGCTTGGAGGGCATCAACATGAACACTGAAGCTTTCTTT	CASSLEGINMNTEAFF
TRBV12-3/TRBV12-4	TRBD2	.	TRBJ2-5	TGTGCCAGCAGTTTCGCGGGAGGAGGAGAGACCCAGTACTTC	CASSFAGGGETQYF
TRBV12-3/TRBV12-4	TRBD2	once	TRBJ2-1	TGTGCCAGCAGTCTCCAGACTAGCGGGGCCTACAATGAGCAGTTCTTC	CASSLQTSGAYNEQFF
TRBV20-1	TRBD2	few	TRBJ2-1	TGCAGTGCTAGTTTCCAGCGGGAGGGCTATGTTGAGCAGTTCTTC	CSASFQREGYVEQFF
TRBV20-1	.	.	TRBJ1-2	TGCTGTGCTAGAGATTTTCACCGCCTAGAGGGCTATGGCTACACCTTC	CCARDFHRLEGYGYTF
TRBV6-2/TRBV6-3	.	.	TRBJ1-1	TGTGCCAGCAGTTTTGCAGGGGACACTGAAGCTTTCTTT	CASSFAGDTEAFF
TRBV20-1	TRBD2	few	TRBJ2-5	TGCAGTGCTAGAAGGTTGGCGGGAGTTGCCGAAGAGACCCAGTACTTC	CSARRLAGVAEETQYF
TRBV24-1	.	once	TRBJ2-1	TGTGCCACCAGTGCGGGGAGGGGGTACAATGAGCAGTTCTTC	CATSAGRGYNEQFF
TRBV7-2	.	.	TRBJ2-7	TGTGCCAGCAGCCTAGCTAGCGCGACCTACGAGCAGTACTTC	CASSLASATYEQYF
TRBV6-5	.	many	TRBJ2-5	TGTGCCAGCAGCTACCGGGCAGCGACAAAAGAGACCCAGTACTTC	CASSYRAATKETQYF
TRBV12-3/TRBV12-4	TRBD2	.	TRBJ2-2	TGTGCCAGCAGCGGACTAGTCCCCGGGGAGCTGTTTTTT	CASSGLVPGELFF
TRBV9	.	many	TRBJ2-3	TGTGCCAGCAGCTCGGGAGCTTATGGAGATACGCAGTATTTT	CASSSGAYGDTQYF
TRBV18	.	.	TRBJ2-7	TGTGCCAGCTCACCCAGGCAGGTGAGCTCCTACGAGCAGTACTTC	CASSPRQVSSYEQYF
TRBV28	TRBD1	few	TRBJ2-2	TGTGCCAGCAAATTATCAGGGGGCACCGGCGGGGAGCTGTTTTTT	CASKLSGGTGGELFF
TRBV3-1	.	.	TRBJ2-7	TGTGCCAGCAGCCAAGTAGAGCGGGCTTACTCCTACGAGCAGTACTTC	CASSQVERAYSYEQYF
TRBV28	.	.	TRBJ2-5	TGTGCCAGCAGTCCGCTTACAGGGTCGGGTGAGACCCAGTACTTC	CASSPLTGSGETQYF
TRBV7-7	TRBD1	.	TRBJ2-2	TGTGCCAGCAGCCCCTTGGACAGGGCCTACACCGGGGAGCTGTTTTTT	CASSPLDRAYTGELFF
TRBV6-2/TRBV6-3	.	many	TRBJ2-2	TGTGCCAGCAGTTACTGGCAGGCGAACACCGGGGAGCTGTTTTTT	CASSYWQANTGELFF
TRBV10-3	.	.	TRBJ2-1	TGTGCCATCAGTGAGGGGCAGATACCCAGGTGGACCGCAGGAAGCTCCTACAATGAGCAGTTCTTC	CAISEGQIPRWTAGSSYNEQFF